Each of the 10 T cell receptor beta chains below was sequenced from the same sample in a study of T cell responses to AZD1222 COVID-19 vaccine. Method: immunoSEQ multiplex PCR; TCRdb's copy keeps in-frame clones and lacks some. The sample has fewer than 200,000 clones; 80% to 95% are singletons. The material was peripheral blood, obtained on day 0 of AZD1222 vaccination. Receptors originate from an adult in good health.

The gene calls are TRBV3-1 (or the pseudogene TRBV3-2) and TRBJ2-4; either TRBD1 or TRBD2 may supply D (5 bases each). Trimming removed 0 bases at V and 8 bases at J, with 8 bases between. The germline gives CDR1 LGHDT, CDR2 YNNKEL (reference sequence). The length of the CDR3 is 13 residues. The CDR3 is CASSQELGDIQYF. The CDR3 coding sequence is TGTGCCAGCAGCCAAGAACTGGGGGACATTCAGTACTTC.

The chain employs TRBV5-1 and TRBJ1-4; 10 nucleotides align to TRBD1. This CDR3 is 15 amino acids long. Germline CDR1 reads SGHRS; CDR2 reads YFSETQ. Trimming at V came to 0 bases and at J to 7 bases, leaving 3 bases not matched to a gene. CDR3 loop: CASSLGQGAFEKLFF. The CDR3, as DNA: TGCGCCAGCAGCTTGGGACAGGGGGCTTTTGAAAAACTGTTTTTT.

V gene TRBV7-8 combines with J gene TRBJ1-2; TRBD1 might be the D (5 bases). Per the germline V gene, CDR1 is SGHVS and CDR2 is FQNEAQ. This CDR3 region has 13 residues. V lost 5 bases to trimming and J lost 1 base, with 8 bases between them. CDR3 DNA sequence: TGTGCCAGCAGCGCAGACAGTAACTATGGCTACACCTTC. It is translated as CASSADSNYGYTF.

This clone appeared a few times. This CDR3 reads CASSLWEGSYNEQFF. DNA of the CDR3: TGTGCCAGTAGTTTATGGGAGGGGTCCTACAATGAGCAGTTCTTC. J is TRBJ2-1 and V is TRBV19, with 7 bases lining up with TRBD2. V shed 5 bases and J 1 base; nucleotides not matched to a gene: 5. The CDR3 is 15 amino acids. Germline values: CDR1 LNHDA, CDR2 SQIVND (reference sequence).

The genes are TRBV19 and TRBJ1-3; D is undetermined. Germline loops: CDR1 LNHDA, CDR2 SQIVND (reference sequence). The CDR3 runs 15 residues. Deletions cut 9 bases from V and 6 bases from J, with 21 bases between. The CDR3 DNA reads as TGTGCCAGCATCGACATCTCACATGGGAAAAACACCATATATTTT. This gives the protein CASIDISHGKNTIYF.

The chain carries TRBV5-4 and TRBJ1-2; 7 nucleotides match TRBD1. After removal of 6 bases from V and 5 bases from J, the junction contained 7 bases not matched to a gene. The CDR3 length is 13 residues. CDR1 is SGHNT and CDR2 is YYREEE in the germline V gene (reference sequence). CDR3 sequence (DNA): TGTGCCAGCAACGAAGGGACAGCATATGGCTACACCTTC. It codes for CASNEGTAYGYTF.

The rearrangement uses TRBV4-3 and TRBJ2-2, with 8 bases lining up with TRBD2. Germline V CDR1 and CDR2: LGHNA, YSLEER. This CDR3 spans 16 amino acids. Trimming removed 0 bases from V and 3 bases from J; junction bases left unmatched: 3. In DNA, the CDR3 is TGCGCCAGCAGCCAAGATGCGGGGGGTTACACCGGGGAGCTGTTTTTT. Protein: CASSQDAGGYTGELFF.

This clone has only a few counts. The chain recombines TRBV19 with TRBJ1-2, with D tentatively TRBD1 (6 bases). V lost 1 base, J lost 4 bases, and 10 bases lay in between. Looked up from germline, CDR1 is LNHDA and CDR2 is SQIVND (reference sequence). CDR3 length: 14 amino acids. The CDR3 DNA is TGTGCCAGTAGTATAGGAGGGGACATCTATGGCTACACCTTC. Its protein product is CASSIGGDIYGYTF.

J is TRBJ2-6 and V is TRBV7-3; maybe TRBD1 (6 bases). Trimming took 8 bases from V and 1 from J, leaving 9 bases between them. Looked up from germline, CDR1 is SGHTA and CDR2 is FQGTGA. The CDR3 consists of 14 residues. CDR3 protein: CASSTGSGANVLTF. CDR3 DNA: TGTGCCAGCTCCACAGGGTCTGGGGCCAACGTCCTGACTTTC.

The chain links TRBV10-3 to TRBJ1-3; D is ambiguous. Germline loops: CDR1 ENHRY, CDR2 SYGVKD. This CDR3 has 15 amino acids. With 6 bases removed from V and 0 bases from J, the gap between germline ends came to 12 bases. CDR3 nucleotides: TGTGCCATCAGCAAACAGATAACCTCTGGAAACACCATATATTTT. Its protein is CAISKQITSGNTIYF.